This T cell receptor (beta chain) was captured by sequencing in a study of cytomegalovirus exposure and HLA in healthy donors. Points from the study as a whole: High specificity and sensitivity for cytomegalovirus status were reported for the classifier. The study put under 200 TCR beta chains on its list as cytomegalovirus-associated.

A word on this clone: Its antigen is undetermined.

The V gene end was trimmed by 2 bases and the J gene end by 0 bases; junction bases not matched to a gene: 3. The CDR3 runs to 17 residues. Germline CDR1 and CDR2: MDHEN and SYDVKM. Amplification used 60 Vbeta primers and 13 Jbeta primers. The table came from immunoSEQ multiplex PCR; TCRdb's copy has only in-frame clones and leaves some out. The sample yields under 200,000 clones, 84% seen once. Sequencing was carried out using PBMCs. V is TRBV28 and J is TRBJ2-6; 8 bases agree with TRBD1. This receptor was obtained from a boy under 18 in good health and CMV-seronegative. In DNA form, the CDR3 reads TGTGCCAGCAGTTTAGGGGACAGGTACTCTGGGGCCAACGTCCTGACTTTC. Amino acids: CASSLGDRYSGANVLTF.